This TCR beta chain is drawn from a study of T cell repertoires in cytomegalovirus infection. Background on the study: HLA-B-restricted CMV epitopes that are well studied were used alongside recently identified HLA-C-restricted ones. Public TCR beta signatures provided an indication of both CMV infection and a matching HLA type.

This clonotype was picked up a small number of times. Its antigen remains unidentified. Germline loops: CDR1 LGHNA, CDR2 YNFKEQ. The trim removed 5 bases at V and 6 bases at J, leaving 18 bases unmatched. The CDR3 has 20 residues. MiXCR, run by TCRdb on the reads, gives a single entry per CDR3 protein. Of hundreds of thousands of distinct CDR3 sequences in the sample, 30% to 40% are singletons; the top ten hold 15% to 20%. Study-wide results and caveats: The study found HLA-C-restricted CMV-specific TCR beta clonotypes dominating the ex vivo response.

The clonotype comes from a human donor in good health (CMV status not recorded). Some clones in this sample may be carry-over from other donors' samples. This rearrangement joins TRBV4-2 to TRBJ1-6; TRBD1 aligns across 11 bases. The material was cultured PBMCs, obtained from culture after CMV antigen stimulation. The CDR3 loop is CASSFPGGQGALSGNSPLHF. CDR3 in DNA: TGTGCCAGCAGCTTCCCGGGCGGACAGGGGGCCCTGTCGGGTAATTCACCCCTCCACTTT.